One and the same sample provided the 11 T cell receptor beta chains below, sequenced in a study of blood T cell repertoires in COVID-19. Here immunoSEQ multiplex PCR was the method, and the copy in TCRdb shows in-frame clones only, minus some. In the table there are around 300,000 clones, just under 90% of which are singletons. Material for sequencing was peripheral blood. Every receptor here comes from a woman in her 50s with COVID-19, enrolled during active disease.

The chain joins TRBV18 to TRBJ1-1; D perhaps matches TRBD1 (6 bases). Germline assignment: CDR1 KGHSH and CDR2 LQKENI. Trimming left V 3 bases short and J 2 bases short, with 16 bases between. CDR3 size: 16 residues. CDR3 region: CASSPQSTGLNTEAFF. DNA of the CDR3: TGTGCCAGCTCACCTCAAAGTACAGGGTTAAACACTGAAGCTTTCTTT.

The rearrangement links TRBV7-9 to TRBJ2-1; 7 bases agree with TRBD2. CDR3 length: 15 residues. V gave up 1 base and J gave up 3 bases; unmatched junction bases: 3. Germline CDR1 and CDR2: SEHNR and FQNEAQ (reference sequence). DNA of the CDR3: TGTGCCAGCAGCTTAGAAGCGGGATTCTACAATGAGCAGTTCTTC. Amino acid sequence: CASSLEAGFYNEQFF.

The chain combines TRBV6-5 with TRBJ1-2; no firm D call. The CDR3 length is 14 residues. V lost 7 bases and J lost 4, with 16 bases in between. CDR1 and CDR2 (germline): MNHEY, SVGAGI. CDR3 DNA sequence: TGTGCCAGCACCCCCGAAACACAGAGCTATGGCTACACCTTC. Translating it yields CASTPETQSYGYTF.

The rearrangement uses TRBV21-1 and TRBJ2-1; TRBD1, the D gene given by the table, was not confirmed from the DNA. TRBV21-1 is an annotated pseudogene. There are 16 residues in the CDR3. The CDR3 DNA reads as TGTGCCAGCAGCAAGGTAGACAGGGGGAAAAACAATGAGCAGTTCTTC. Translating it yields CASSKVDRGKNNEQFF.

This rearrangement joins TRBV6-4 to TRBJ1-1; TRBD1 might be the D (6 bases). CDR1 is MRHNA, CDR2 SNTAGT, per germline. CDR3 length equals 14 residues. V lost 6 bases to trimming and J lost 3 bases, with 14 bases between them. The CDR3 nucleotides read TGTGCCAGCAGCCATACACAGGGCTACACTGAAGCTTTCTTT. Protein product: CASSHTQGYTEAFF.

The chain has TRBV2 and TRBJ1-1; 10 nucleotides align to TRBD1. The V gene's germline CDR1 is SNHLY and CDR2 FYNNEI. The CDR3 is 16 amino acids. Trimming cost V 5 bases and J 2 bases; bases outside gene matches: 8. The CDR3 DNA reads TGTGCCAGCAGTTCCTCCGGGACAGGGGTCAACACTGAAGCTTTCTTT. It yields the protein CASSSSGTGVNTEAFF.

CDR3 sequence: CASSLSPSPLHF. The CDR3 region has the DNA TGTGCCAGCAGCTTATCTCCCTCACCCCTCCACTTT. This chain links TRBV7-9 with TRBJ1-6, with D uncertain. Trimming shortened V by 2 bases and J by 10 bases, and 6 bases separated the two germline ends. The CDR3 is made up of 12 amino acids. Germline loops: CDR1 SEHNR, CDR2 FQNEAQ (reference sequence). Filled out from reference TRBV7-9 and TRBJ1-6, the complete variable domain reads DTGVSQNPRHKITKRGQNVTFRCDPISEHNRLYWYRQTLGQGPEFLTYFQNEAQLEKSRLLSDRFSAERPKGSFSTLEIQRTEQGDSAMYLCASSLSPSPLHFGNGTRLTVT.

This chain connects TRBV20-1 to TRBJ2-5; a possible D gene is TRBD2 (5 bases). CDR1 is DFQATT, CDR2 SNEGSKA, per germline (reference sequence). Between the trimmed V and J ends, which lost 6 bases and 4 bases, there was a span of 9 bases. The CDR3 extends over 11 amino acids. CDR3: CSAGVGETQYF. Here the CDR3 DNA reads TGCAGTGCGGGAGTTGGAGAGACCCAGTACTTC.

CDR3 nucleotide sequence: TGTGCCACCAGTGACAGAGGGAAGTTCCCCTACGAGCAGTACTTC. This translates into CATSDRGKFPYEQYF. The rearrangement uses TRBV24-1 and TRBJ2-7; TRBD2 might be the D (5 bases). V was clipped by 4 bases and J by 2 bases, with 14 bases between them. There are 15 residues in the CDR3. Germline V gene lookup returns CDR1 KGHDR and CDR2 SFDVKD.

This clone appeared a single time. The chain carries TRBV5-1 and TRBJ2-5, with TRBD2 matching over 14 bases. Looked up from germline, CDR1 is SGHRS and CDR2 is YFSETQ. This CDR3 spans 18 amino acids. Trimming removed 0 bases from V and 4 bases from J; junction bases left unmatched: 8. The CDR3 loop reads CASSLETSGRGGSETQYF. Written as DNA, the CDR3 is TGCGCCAGCAGCTTGGAGACTAGCGGGAGGGGGGGCTCAGAGACCCAGTACTTC.

CDR3 sequence: CASSPLGGQNTGELFF. In nucleotides, the CDR3 is TGTGCCAGCTCACCGCTAGGGGGCCAGAACACCGGGGAGCTGTTTTTT. This chain links TRBV18 with TRBJ2-2, with TRBD1 matching over 7 bases. The V gene end was trimmed by 3 bases and the J gene end by 1 base; junction bases not matched to a gene: 5. Germline CDR1 is KGHSH and CDR2 is LQKENI. CDR3 size: 16 residues.